Given below is one T cell receptor beta chain in context. Its antigen is not known. Trimming took off 6 bases at V and 2 bases at J, with 16 bases between the two ends. The germline gives CDR1 MGHRA, CDR2 YSYEKL. The CDR3 consists of 15 residues. This entry belongs to a study of spatial heterogeneity in lung cancer. Study findings and constraints: Tumor mutation counts were tracked by expanded intratumoral alpha and beta TCR counts.

Time point noted: sample taken at primary tumor resection. Unique molecular identifiers, one per molecule, were present on every TCR cDNA molecule. TCRdb re-analysed the 5' RACE reads in MiXCR, keeping a single row per CDR3 protein. The table records around 100,000 distinct CDR3 sequences, about 4.4% of them present only once. The sample consisted of lung tumor tissue, taken at surgery. The receptor was isolated from a male donor with early-stage non-small cell lung cancer. The chain combines TRBV4-1 with TRBJ2-5; D gene unclear. CDR3 in amino acids: CASRPRPLTQETQYF. CDR3 DNA sequence: TGCGCCAGCAGACCCCGACCCCTGACGCAAGAGACCCAGTACTTC.